The 17 T cell receptor beta chains below come from one sample, sequenced in a study of blood T cell repertoires in COVID-19. Only in-frame clones appear in the TCRdb table, and some are missing; sequencing was by immunoSEQ multiplex PCR. The sample contains about 410,000 clones, around 86% of which appear only once. The specimen was peripheral blood. All receptors come from a woman aged 25 to 39 with active or convalescent COVID-19.

The J gene is TRBJ1-5, the V gene TRBV6-1; TRBD1 might be the D (5 bases). This CDR3 comprises 15 residues. Germline CDR1 is MNHNS and CDR2 is SASEGT. Deletions cut 5 bases from V and 7 bases from J, with 18 bases between. CDR3 region: CASSPGTLREQPQHF. The DNA for the CDR3 is TGTGCCAGCAGTCCCGGGACTTTACGTGAACAGCCCCAGCATTTT.

The V call is TRBV5-1, the J call TRBJ1-6, with a weak D call TRBD1 (5 bases). The CDR3 runs to 15 residues. Trimming shortened V by 4 bases and J by 7 bases, and 15 bases separated the two germline ends. Per germline, CDR1 SGHRS and CDR2 YFSETQ. The CDR3 nucleotides read TGCGCCAGCAGCGGGAGCGGGGGATCCAATTCACCCCTCCACTTT. Translation: CASSGSGGSNSPLHF.

V and J are TRBV27 and TRBJ1-2; 8 bases agree with TRBD1. The CDR3 is made up of 14 amino acids. V was pared by 5 bases and J by 4 bases, with 6 bases of the junction left unmatched. CDR1 is MNHEY and CDR2 is SMNVEV in the germline V gene (reference sequence). CDR3 nucleotide sequence: TGTGCCAGCAGTGCGGGACAGGTACCCTATGGCTACACCTTC. Protein product: CASSAGQVPYGYTF.

This sequence joins TRBV5-5 and TRBJ1-4, with D uncertain. The germline CDR1 and CDR2 sequences are SGHKS and YYEKEE (reference sequence). V shed 2 bases and J shed 4 bases, with 9 bases lying between them. The CDR3 extends over 14 amino acids. CDR3 in DNA: TGTGCCAGCAGCTTACCCGGGGATAATGAAAAACTGTTTTTT. The encoded protein is CASSLPGDNEKLFF.

V and J are TRBV3-1 (or the pseudogene TRBV3-2) and TRBJ1-1; TRBD1 matches at 8 bases. V shed 1 base and J 6 bases; nucleotides not matched to a gene: 10. The V gene's germline CDR1 is LGHDT and CDR2 YNNKEL (reference sequence). The CDR3 is 16 residues long. CDR3 residues: CASSQGGTGFIPEAFF. DNA of the CDR3: TGTGCCAGCAGCCAAGGCGGGACAGGTTTTATCCCTGAAGCTTTCTTT.

The chain has TRBV25-1 and TRBJ2-1; TRBD1 aligns across 8 bases. The CDR3 contains 15 residues. Germline CDR1 reads MGHDK; CDR2 reads SYGVNS. V lost 4 bases and J lost 2; bases outside the gene matches: 4. The CDR3 sequence: CASSGRDRTYNEQFF. CDR3 DNA: TGTGCCAGCAGTGGACGGGACAGGACCTACAATGAGCAGTTCTTC.

The V and J genes are TRBV6-1 and TRBJ2-7; tentatively, D is TRBD1 (5 bases). The CDR3 is made up of 12 amino acids. Germline V gives CDR1 MNHNS, CDR2 SASEGT. The ends were cut back, 2 bases at V and 4 bases at J, with 6 bases in the middle. The CDR3 protein is CASSERGYEQYF. CDR3 DNA: TGTGCCAGCAGTGAAAGGGGATACGAGCAGTACTTC.

The V call is TRBV19, the J call TRBJ1-2, with 9 bases fitting TRBD1. CDR1 is LNHDA and CDR2 is SQIVND in the germline V gene (reference sequence). The J segment lost 4 bases and the V segment lost 7 bases, leaving 7 bases of the junction unmatched. The CDR3 has 14 residues. Here the CDR3 DNA reads TGTGCCAGTATTCCGGGACAGGGAAGCTATGGCTACACCTTC. It is translated as CASIPGQGSYGYTF.

V is TRBV3-1 (or the pseudogene TRBV3-2) and J is TRBJ1-1; 9 nucleotides match TRBD1. With 2 bases clipped from V and 7 bases from J, the junction kept 8 bases outside the gene matches. CDR1 and CDR2 from the germline V gene are LGHDT and YNNKEL (reference sequence). This CDR3 comprises 15 residues. The CDR3 bases are TGTGCCAGCAGCCAATTCTCGCGGACAGGGGATGAAGCTTTCTTT. Its translation: CASSQFSRTGDEAFF.

This clone was counted only a few times. This chain joins TRBV7-2 and TRBJ2-7; TRBD1 matches 7 bases. The CDR3 is made up of 15 amino acids. The V segment lost 0 bases and the J segment 0 bases; nucleotides outside the gene matches: 2. CDR1 SGHTA and CDR2 FQGNSA come from the germline V gene. In DNA form, the CDR3 reads TGTGCCAGCAGCTTAGCGCACAGGGGCTCCTACGAGCAGTACTTC. Translating gives CASSLAHRGSYEQYF.

CDR3 loop: CASSPRGSMANTEAFF. The CDR3 nucleotides are TGTGCCAGCTCACCACGGGGCAGTATGGCGAACACTGAAGCTTTCTTT. This sequence joins TRBV18 and TRBJ1-1; possibly TRBD1 for D (5 bases). Germline loops: CDR1 KGHSH, CDR2 LQKENI. There are 16 residues in the CDR3. The V end lost 1 base, the J end lost 1 base, and 13 bases lay between the germline ends.

The sample holds a few counts of this clone. The V gene is TRBV5-1, the J gene TRBJ1-2; 8 bases match TRBD1. Germline values: CDR1 SGHRS, CDR2 YFSETQ. The CDR3 covers 17 residues. V lost 0 bases to trimming and J lost 5 bases; unmatched junction nucleotides: 12. The CDR3 reads CASSLGGGQGVSYGYTF. The CDR3 DNA reads as TGCGCCAGCAGCTTGGGGGGTGGACAGGGCGTTTCGTATGGCTACACCTTC.

This chain uses TRBV2 with TRBJ2-5; the D is unclear. Germline CDR1 and CDR2: SNHLY and FYNNEI. The V end lost 4 bases, the J end lost 7 bases, and 7 bases lay between the germline ends. The CDR3 totals 11 residues. The CDR3 region is CASSAPGTQYF. CDR3 sequence (DNA): TGTGCCAGCAGTGCCCCGGGGACCCAGTACTTC. The whole variable domain, filled in from reference TRBV2 and TRBJ2-5, reads EPEVTQTPSHQVTQMGQEVILRCVPISNHLYFYWYRQILGQKVEFLVSFYNNEISEKSEIFDDQFSVERPDGSNFTLKIRSTKLEDSAMYFCASSAPGTQYFGPGTRLLVL.

This chain joins TRBV19 and TRBJ1-1, with D tentatively TRBD1 (6 bases). This CDR3 spans 14 amino acids. Between the trimmed V and J ends, which lost 2 bases and 3 bases, there was a span of 10 bases. Germline values: CDR1 LNHDA, CDR2 SQIVND (reference sequence). The CDR3 sequence: CASSIRGGDTEAFF. The CDR3 nucleotides read TGTGCCAGTAGTATACGTGGGGGCGACACTGAAGCTTTCTTT.

The chain combines TRBV5-4 with TRBJ2-7, with D possibly matching TRBD2 (5 bases). CDR1 is SGHNT, CDR2 YYREEE, per germline (reference sequence). Trimming took 0 bases from V and 6 from J, leaving 22 bases between them. CDR3 length equals 17 residues. CDR3 DNA: TGTGCCAGCAGCTTGGGAGGGTTGGGTCCGTATCGTACCGAGCAGTACTTC. It is translated as CASSLGGLGPYRTEQYF.

The genes are TRBV5-1 and TRBJ2-7; the match to TRBD1 covers 10 bases. The junction had 13 bases not matched to a gene; V was cut back by 4 bases and J by 6 bases. CDR1 SGHRS and CDR2 YFSETQ come from the germline V gene. The CDR3 is 16 amino acids. Here the CDR3 reads CASSQRSGTGASEQYF. For the CDR3, the DNA is TGCGCCAGCAGCCAGCGCTCCGGGACAGGGGCTTCCGAGCAGTACTTC.

Here the CDR3 reads CASSLDKTLSYGYTF. DNA for the CDR3: TGTGCCAGCAGCCTCGACAAGACCTTGAGCTATGGCTACACCTTC. The chain carries TRBV4-2 and TRBJ1-2; D unresolved. This CDR3 is built from 15 residues. Germline V gives CDR1 LGHNA, CDR2 YNFKEQ. V lost 4 bases and J 4 bases, leaving 16 bases between the germline ends.